This T cell receptor beta chain was captured by sequencing in a study of blood T cell repertoires in COVID-19. Study context: Some COVID-19 samples were acute and others convalescent; all came from the United States, Italy and Spain. PBMCs, B-cell-depleted T cells, or T cells were the source of the cDNA or gDNA that made up the material.

Original data processing: From reference gene primer amplification, estimates of nucleated cell counts were derived. The repertoire was sequenced with immunoSEQ multiplex PCR; TCRdb's copy has only in-frame clones and lacks some. The DNA was the basis for D and trimming; V, J and clone size are from that table. The data contain around 200,000 clones, around four fifths of them singletons. This CDR3 has 13 residues. The J segment lost 1 base and the V segment lost 5 bases, leaving 2 bases of the junction unmatched. The chain recombines TRBV12-3 or TRBV12-4 with TRBJ2-7; 7 bases align to TRBD1. Sequenced sample: peripheral blood. The clonotype comes from a woman aged 40 to 50 with acute or convalescent COVID-19. DNA of the CDR3: TGTGCCAGCAGTAAGGGACAGTCCTACGAGCAGTACTTC. It specifies CASSKGQSYEQYF.